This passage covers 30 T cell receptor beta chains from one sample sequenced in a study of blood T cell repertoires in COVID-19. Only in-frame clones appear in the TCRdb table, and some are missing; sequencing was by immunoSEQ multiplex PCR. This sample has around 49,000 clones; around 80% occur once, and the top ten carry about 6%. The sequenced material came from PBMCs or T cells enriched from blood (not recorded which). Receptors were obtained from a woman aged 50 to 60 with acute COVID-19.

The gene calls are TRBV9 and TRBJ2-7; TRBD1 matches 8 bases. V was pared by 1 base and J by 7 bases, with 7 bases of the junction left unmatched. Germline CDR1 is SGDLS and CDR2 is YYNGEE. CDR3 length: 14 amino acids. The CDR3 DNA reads TGTGCCAGCAGCGTAAGGACAGGGCTTGGAGAGCAGTACTTC. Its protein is CASSVRTGLGEQYF.

CDR3 in DNA: TGTGCCAGCAGCGAGCGGGGGGCGGGAGATACGCAGTATTTT. Its translation is CASSERGAGDTQYF. The chain carries TRBV4-2 and TRBJ2-3; 9 nucleotides agree with TRBD2. Germline V gene data show CDR1 as LGHNA and CDR2 as YNFKEQ. This CDR3 has 14 residues. The junction had 5 bases not matched to a gene; V was cut back by 5 bases and J by 5 bases.

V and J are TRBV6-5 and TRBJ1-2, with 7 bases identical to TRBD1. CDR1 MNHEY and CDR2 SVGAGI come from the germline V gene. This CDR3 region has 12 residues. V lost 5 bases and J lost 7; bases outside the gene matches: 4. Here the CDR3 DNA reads TGTGCCAGCAGTACCGGGACAGTTGGCTACACCTTC. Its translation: CASSTGTVGYTF.

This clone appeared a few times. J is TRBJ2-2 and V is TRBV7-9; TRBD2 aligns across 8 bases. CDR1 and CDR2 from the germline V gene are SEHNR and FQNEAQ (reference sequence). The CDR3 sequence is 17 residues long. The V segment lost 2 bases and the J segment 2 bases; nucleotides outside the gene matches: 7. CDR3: CASSLTLAGSNTGELFF. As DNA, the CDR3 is TGTGCCAGCAGCTTAACTTTAGCGGGGAGTAACACCGGGGAGCTGTTTTTT.

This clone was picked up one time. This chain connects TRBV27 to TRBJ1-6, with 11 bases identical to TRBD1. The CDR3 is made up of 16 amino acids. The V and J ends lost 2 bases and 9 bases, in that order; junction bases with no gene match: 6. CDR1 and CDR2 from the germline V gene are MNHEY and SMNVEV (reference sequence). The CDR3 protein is CASSLEGGQGASPLHF. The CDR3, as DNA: TGTGCCAGCAGTTTAGAGGGTGGACAGGGGGCTTCACCCCTCCACTTT.

CDR3 in DNA: TGTGCCAGCTCACAATTGACAGGGGACGGAAACACCATATATTTT. It translates to CASSQLTGDGNTIYF. The chain recombines TRBV18 with TRBJ1-3; 8 bases are shared with TRBD1. Germline CDR1 reads KGHSH; CDR2 reads LQKENI. The CDR3 is made up of 15 amino acids. The V segment lost 4 bases and the J segment 4 bases; nucleotides outside the gene matches: 6. The full variable domain, with the rest looked up from reference TRBV18 and TRBJ1-3, is NAGVMQNPRHLVRRRGQEARLRCSPMKGHSHVYWYRQLPEEGLKFMVYLQKENIIDESGMPKERFSAEFPKEGPSILRIQQVVRGDSAAYFCASSQLTGDGNTIYFGEGSWLTVV.

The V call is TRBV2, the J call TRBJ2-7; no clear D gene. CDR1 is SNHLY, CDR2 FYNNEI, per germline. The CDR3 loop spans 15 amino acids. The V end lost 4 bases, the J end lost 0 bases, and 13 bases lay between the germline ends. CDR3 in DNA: TGTGCCAGCAGTGTTGACCCTAACAGCTCCTACGAGCAGTACTTC. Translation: CASSVDPNSSYEQYF.

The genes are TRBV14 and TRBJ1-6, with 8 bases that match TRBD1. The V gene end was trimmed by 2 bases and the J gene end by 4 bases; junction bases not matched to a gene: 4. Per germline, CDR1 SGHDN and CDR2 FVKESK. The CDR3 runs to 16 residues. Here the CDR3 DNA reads TGTGCCAGCAGCCAAACAGGGGGTTTTTATAATTCACCCCTCCACTTT. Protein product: CASSQTGGFYNSPLHF.

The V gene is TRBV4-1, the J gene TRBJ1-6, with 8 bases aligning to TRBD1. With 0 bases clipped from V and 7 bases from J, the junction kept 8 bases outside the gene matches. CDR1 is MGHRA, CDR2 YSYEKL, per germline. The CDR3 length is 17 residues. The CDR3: CASSQEFSQGANSPLHF. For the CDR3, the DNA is TGCGCCAGCAGCCAAGAATTCAGTCAGGGGGCAAATTCACCCCTCCACTTT.

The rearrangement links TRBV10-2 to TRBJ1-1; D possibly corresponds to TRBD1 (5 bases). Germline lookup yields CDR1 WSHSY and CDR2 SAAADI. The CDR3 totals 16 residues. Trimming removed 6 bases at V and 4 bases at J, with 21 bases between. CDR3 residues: CASSPPDTGVSTEAFF. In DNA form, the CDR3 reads TGCGCCAGCAGCCCCCCCGACACAGGAGTTAGCACTGAAGCTTTCTTT.

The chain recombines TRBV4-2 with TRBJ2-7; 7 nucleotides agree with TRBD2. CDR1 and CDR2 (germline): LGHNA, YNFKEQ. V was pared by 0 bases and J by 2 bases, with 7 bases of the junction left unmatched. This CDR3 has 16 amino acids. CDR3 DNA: TGTGCCAGCAGCCAAGATGTAGCGGGCGGGACCTACGAGCAGTACTTC. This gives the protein CASSQDVAGGTYEQYF.

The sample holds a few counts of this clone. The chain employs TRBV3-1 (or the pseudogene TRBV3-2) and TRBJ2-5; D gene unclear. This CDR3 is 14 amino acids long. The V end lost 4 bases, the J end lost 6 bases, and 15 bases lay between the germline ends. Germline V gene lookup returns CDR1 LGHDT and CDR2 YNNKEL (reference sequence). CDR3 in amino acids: CASSPTRGVKTQYF. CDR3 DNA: TGTGCCAGCAGCCCGACCCGAGGAGTAAAGACCCAGTACTTC.

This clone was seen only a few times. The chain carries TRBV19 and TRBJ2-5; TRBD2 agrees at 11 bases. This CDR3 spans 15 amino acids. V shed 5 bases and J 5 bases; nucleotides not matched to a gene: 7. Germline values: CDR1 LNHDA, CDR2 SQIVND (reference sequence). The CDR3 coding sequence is TGTGCCAGTAGTTCCCCACTAGCGGGGGAGGAGACCCAGTACTTC. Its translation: CASSSPLAGEETQYF.

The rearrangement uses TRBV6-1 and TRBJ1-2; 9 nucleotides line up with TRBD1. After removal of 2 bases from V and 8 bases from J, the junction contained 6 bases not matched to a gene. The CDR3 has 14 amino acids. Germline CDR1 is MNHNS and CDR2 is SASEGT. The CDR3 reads CASSELGQGTGYTF. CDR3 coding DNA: TGTGCCAGCAGTGAATTGGGACAGGGAACGGGCTACACCTTC.

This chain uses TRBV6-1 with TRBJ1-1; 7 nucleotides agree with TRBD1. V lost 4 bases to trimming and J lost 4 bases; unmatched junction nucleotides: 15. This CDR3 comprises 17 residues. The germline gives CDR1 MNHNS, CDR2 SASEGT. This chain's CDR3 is CASSVTGWGASGTEAFF. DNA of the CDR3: TGTGCCAGCAGTGTGACAGGGTGGGGGGCATCGGGCACTGAAGCTTTCTTT.

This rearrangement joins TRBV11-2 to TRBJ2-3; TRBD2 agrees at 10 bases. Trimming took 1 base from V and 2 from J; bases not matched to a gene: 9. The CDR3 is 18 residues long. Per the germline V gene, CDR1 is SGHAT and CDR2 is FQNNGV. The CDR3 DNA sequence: TGTGCCAGCAGCTTAGTCGGGCTAGCGGGGGCCACCACAGATACGCAGTATTTT. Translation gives CASSLVGLAGATTDTQYF.

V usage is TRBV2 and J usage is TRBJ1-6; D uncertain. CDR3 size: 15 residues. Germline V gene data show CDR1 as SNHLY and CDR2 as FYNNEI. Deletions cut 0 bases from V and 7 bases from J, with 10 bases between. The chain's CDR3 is CASSEAGQVNSPLHF. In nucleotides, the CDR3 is TGTGCCAGCAGTGAAGCTGGGCAGGTCAATTCACCCCTCCACTTT.

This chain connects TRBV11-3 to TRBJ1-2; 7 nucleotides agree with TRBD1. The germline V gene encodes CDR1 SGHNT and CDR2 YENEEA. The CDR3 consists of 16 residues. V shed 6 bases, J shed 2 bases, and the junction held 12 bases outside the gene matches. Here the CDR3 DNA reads TGTGCCAGCAGGCTCGGCCCCAGGGGGGAGAACTATGGCTACACCTTC. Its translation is CASRLGPRGENYGYTF.

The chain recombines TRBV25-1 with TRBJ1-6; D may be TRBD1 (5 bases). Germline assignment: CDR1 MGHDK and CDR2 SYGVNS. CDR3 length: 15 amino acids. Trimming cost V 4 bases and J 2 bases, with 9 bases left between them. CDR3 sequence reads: CASSGRVPYNSPLHF. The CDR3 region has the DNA TGTGCCAGCAGTGGCAGGGTGCCCTATAATTCACCCCTCCACTTT.

CDR3 loop: CASSLATLAAYNEQFF. The CDR3 region has the DNA TGCGCCAGCAGCTTGGCCACACTAGCTGCCTACAATGAGCAGTTCTTC. The rearrangement joins TRBV5-1 to TRBJ2-1; D is possibly TRBD2 (6 bases). V was clipped by 0 bases and J by 2 bases, with 12 bases between them. The CDR3 covers 16 residues. Germline V lookup: CDR1 SGHRS, CDR2 YFSETQ. Looking up the rest from reference TRBV5-1 and TRBJ2-1 gives the full variable domain: KAGVTQTPRYLIKTRGQQVTLSCSPISGHRSVSWYQQTPGQGLQFLFEYFSETQRNKGNFPGRFSGRQFSNSRSEMNVSTLELGDSALYLCASSLATLAAYNEQFFGPGTRLTVL.

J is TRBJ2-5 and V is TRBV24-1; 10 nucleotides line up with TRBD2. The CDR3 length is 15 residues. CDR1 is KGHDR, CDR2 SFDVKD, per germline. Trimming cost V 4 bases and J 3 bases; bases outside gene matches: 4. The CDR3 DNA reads TGTGCCACCAGTGACTCTGGACTAGCGGAAGAGACCCAGTACTTC. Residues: CATSDSGLAEETQYF.

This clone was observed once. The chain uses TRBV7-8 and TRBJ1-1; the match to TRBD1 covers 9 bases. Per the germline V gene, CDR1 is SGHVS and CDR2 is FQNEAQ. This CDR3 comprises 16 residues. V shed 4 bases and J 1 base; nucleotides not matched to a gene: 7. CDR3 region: CASSYGTGIANTEAFF. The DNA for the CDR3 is TGTGCCAGCAGCTACGGGACAGGGATCGCGAACACTGAAGCTTTCTTT.

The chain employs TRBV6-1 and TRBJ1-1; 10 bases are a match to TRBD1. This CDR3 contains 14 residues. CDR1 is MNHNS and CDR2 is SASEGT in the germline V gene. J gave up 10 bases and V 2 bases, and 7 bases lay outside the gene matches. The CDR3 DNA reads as TGTGCCAGCAGTGAAAATTGGGACAGGGGAACAGCTTTCTTT. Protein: CASSENWDRGTAFF.

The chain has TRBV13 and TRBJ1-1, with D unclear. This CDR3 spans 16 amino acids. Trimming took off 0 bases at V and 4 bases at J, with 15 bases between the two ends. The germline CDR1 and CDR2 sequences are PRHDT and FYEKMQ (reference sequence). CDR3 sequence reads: CASSLGQQAKFTEAFF. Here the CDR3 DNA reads TGTGCCAGCAGCTTAGGCCAGCAGGCCAAATTCACTGAAGCTTTCTTT.

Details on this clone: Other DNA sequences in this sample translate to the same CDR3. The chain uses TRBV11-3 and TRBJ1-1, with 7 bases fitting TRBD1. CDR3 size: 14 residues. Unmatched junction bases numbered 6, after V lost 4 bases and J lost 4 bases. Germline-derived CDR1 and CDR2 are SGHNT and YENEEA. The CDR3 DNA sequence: TGTGCCAGCAGCTCCCGACAGGGAGGCACTGAAGCTTTCTTT. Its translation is CASSSRQGGTEAFF.

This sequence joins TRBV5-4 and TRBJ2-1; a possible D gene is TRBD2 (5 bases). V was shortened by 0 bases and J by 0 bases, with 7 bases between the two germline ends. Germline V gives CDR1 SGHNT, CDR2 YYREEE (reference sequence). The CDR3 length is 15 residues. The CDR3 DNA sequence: TGTGCCAGCAGCTTGGGGCTAGCCTCCTACAATGAGCAGTTCTTC. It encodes CASSLGLASYNEQFF.

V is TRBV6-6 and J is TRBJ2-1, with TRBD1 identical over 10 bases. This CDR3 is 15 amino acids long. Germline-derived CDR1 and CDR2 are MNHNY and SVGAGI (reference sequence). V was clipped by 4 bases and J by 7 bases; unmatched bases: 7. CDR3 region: CASSSRTGGLNEQFF. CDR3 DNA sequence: TGTGCCAGCAGTTCTCGGACAGGGGGTTTGAATGAGCAGTTCTTC.

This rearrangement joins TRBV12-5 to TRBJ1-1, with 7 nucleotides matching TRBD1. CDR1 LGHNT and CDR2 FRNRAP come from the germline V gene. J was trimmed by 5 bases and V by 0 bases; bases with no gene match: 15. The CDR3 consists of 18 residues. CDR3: CASGLVPLRVGQRTEAFF. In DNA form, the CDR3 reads TGTGCTAGTGGTTTGGTGCCGCTAAGGGTGGGACAGAGGACTGAAGCTTTCTTT. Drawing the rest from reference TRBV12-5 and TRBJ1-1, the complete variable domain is DARVTQTPRHKVTEMGQEVTMRCQPILGHNTVFWYRQTMMQGLELLAYFRNRAPLDDSGMPKDRFSAEMPDATLATLKIQPSEPRDSAVYFCASGLVPLRVGQRTEAFFGQGTRLTVV.

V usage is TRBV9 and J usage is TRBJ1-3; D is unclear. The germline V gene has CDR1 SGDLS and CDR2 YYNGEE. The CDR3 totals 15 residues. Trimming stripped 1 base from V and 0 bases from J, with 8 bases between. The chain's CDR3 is CASSVYGSSGNTIYF. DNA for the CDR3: TGTGCCAGCAGCGTATACGGGAGCTCTGGAAACACCATATATTTT.

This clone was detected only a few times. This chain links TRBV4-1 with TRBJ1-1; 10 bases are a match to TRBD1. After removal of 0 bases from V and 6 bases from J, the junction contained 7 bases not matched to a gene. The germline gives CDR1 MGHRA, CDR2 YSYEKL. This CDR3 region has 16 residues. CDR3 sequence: CASSQDLGTGVAEAFF. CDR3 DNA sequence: TGCGCCAGCAGCCAAGATCTGGGGACAGGGGTAGCTGAAGCTTTCTTT.